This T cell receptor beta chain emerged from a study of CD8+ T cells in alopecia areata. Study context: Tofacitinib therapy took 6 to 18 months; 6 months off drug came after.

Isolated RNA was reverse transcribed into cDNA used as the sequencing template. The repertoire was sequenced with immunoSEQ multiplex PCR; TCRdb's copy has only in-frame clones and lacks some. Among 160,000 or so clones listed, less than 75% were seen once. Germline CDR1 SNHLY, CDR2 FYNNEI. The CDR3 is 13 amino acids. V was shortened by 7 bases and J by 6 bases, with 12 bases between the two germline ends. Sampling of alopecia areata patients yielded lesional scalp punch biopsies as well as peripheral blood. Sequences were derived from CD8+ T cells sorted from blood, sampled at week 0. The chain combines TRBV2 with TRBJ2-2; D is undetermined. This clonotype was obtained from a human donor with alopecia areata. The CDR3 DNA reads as TGTGCCAGCAACGATTTGAGGTCCGGGGAGCTGTTTTTT. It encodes CASNDLRSGELFF.